Presented here are 29 T cell receptor beta chains from one specimen sequenced in a study of T cells in women clearing cervical HPV infection. The method was immunoSEQ multiplex PCR; TCRdb's version includes in-frame clones alone and lacks a portion of them. The listing records tens of thousands of clones. The sequencing sample was made of blood buffy coat. These receptors originate from a woman between 18 and 70 years old with a cervical HPV16 infection that either progressed to CIN3+ or cleared (not recorded which).

Concerning this clone itself: The read falls 3 residues short of the CDR3 end, and the missing part is taken from the germline J gene. The rearrangement uses TRBV11-3 and TRBJ1-2; no reliable D call. Trimming cost V 1 base and J 5 bases, with 11 bases left between them. The germline V gene has CDR1 SGHNT and CDR2 YENEEA. This CDR3 is built from 14 residues. CDR3 loop: CASSLALAGYGYTF. The CDR3 DNA, read in part, is TGTGCCAGCAGCTTAGCCCTGGCGGGTTATGGC.

In regard to this clone: The CDR3 extends 3 residues past the end of the read, so its final part is completed from the germline J gene. The rearrangement joins TRBV11-2 to TRBJ2-7; D not certain. Germline values: CDR1 SGHAT, CDR2 FQNNGV. Trimming removed 5 bases from V and 1 base from J, with 12 bases in between. There are 14 residues in the CDR3. The CDR3 reads CASSAQLLSYEQYF. The sequenced CDR3 bases are TGTGCCAGCAGCGCCCAACTGCTATCCTACGAG.

A word on this clone: The read ends 3 residues shy of where the CDR3 ends; the end is completed using the germline J gene. The chain uses TRBV10-3 and TRBJ2-5; the match to TRBD2 covers 7 bases. CDR3 length: 14 amino acids. V gave up 3 bases and J gave up 6 bases; unmatched junction bases: 7. The germline CDR1 and CDR2 sequences are ENHRY and SYGVKD. The CDR3 protein is CAISDASGGQTQYF. Partial CDR3 DNA: TGTGCCATCAGTGATGCTAGCGGTGGGCAGACC.

As to this clone: The CDR3 extends 3 residues past the end of the read, so its final part is completed from the germline J gene. The genes are TRBV2 and TRBJ1-2; 7 positions agree with TRBD1. J gave up 2 bases and V 9 bases, and 3 bases lay outside the gene matches. Germline assignment: CDR1 SNHLY and CDR2 FYNNEI. The CDR3 is made up of 12 amino acids. CDR3 DNA (partial): TGTGCCAGAGGACAGGACAACTATGGC. This sequence encodes CARGQDNYG. The full CDR3 reads CARGQDNYGYTF.

Partial CDR3 DNA: TGCAGTGCCCGGAAGACAGGGCCCCCCTACGAG. This gives the protein CSARKTGPPYE. The full CDR3 is CSARKTGPPYEQYF. The chain uses TRBV20-1 and TRBJ2-7; 7 positions agree with TRBD1. The read halts 3 residues ahead of the CDR3 end, with the missing end drawn from the germline J gene. The V and J ends lost 6 bases and 2 bases, in that order; junction bases with no gene match: 10. The CDR3 has 14 residues. CDR1 is DFQATT and CDR2 is SNEGSKA in the germline V gene (reference sequence).

With regard to this clone: The read stops 3 residues short of the end of the CDR3; the missing end is completed from the germline J gene. V gene TRBV18 combines with J gene TRBJ2-1, with 7 bases fitting TRBD1. The CDR3 length is 16 residues. Trimming took 0 bases from V and 5 from J; bases not matched to a gene: 7. Germline CDR1 KGHSH, CDR2 LQKENI. CDR3 protein: CASSPPRDRVHNEQFF. The CDR3 DNA, read in part, is TGTGCCAGCTCACCACCGAGAGACAGGGTCCACAATGAG.

CDR3 DNA, as far as it was read: TGTGCCAGCAGTTACGATGCCAGCTCCTATAATTCACCC. It specifies CASSYDASSYNSP. The whole CDR3 region reads CASSYDASSYNSPLHF. V is TRBV6-2 or TRBV6-3 and J is TRBJ1-6, with D hard to call. Read coverage stops 3 residues before the CDR3 terminus; the germline J gene supplies the remainder. V shed 2 bases and J shed 0 bases, with 8 bases lying between them. The germline V gene has CDR1 MNHEY and CDR2 SVGEGT. The CDR3 runs 16 residues.

As to this clone: The CDR3 extends 3 residues past the end of the read, so its final part is completed from the germline J gene. The rearrangement joins TRBV2 to TRBJ2-7; 7 positions match TRBD1. This CDR3 contains 13 residues. Germline CDR1 is SNHLY and CDR2 is FYNNEI. V shed 6 bases and J 2 bases; nucleotides not matched to a gene: 4. The CDR3 reads CASRDRQPYEQYF. The DNA read from the CDR3 is TGTGCCAGCAGGGACAGGCAACCCTACGAG.

Comments on this clone: The read is 3 residues too short to cover the CDR3 end, so that end is filled in from the germline J gene. The chain carries TRBV7-9 and TRBJ2-1; D unresolved. With 0 bases removed from V and 7 bases from J, the gap between germline ends came to 7 bases. Germline CDR1 is SEHNR and CDR2 is FQNEAQ (reference sequence). This CDR3 spans 13 amino acids. CDR3 region: CASSLARRNEQFF. The sequenced part of the CDR3 DNA is TGTGCCAGCAGCTTAGCTAGAAGAAATGAG.

Details on this clone: The missing CDR3 end, 3 residues past where the read stops, is filled in from the germline J gene. This chain links TRBV20-1 with TRBJ1-2; D is possibly TRBD1 (5 bases). The CDR3 has 14 residues. Looked up from germline, CDR1 is DFQATT and CDR2 is SNEGSKA (reference sequence). Trimming removed 0 bases at V and 7 bases at J, with 15 bases between. The part of the CDR3 DNA that was read is TGCAGTGCTAGAGACAGGGTGAAGGTGGGTGGC. It codes for CSARDRVKVGG. The complete CDR3 reads CSARDRVKVGGYTF.

Comment on this clone: The DNA ends 3 residues before the CDR3 does, and the rest of the CDR3 is filled in from the germline J gene. This chain connects TRBV2 to TRBJ2-2; a possible D gene is TRBD2 (5 bases). Trimming shortened V by 2 bases and J by 6 bases, and 16 bases separated the two germline ends. Germline CDR1 SNHLY, CDR2 FYNNEI. CDR3 length: 16 residues. CDR3 sequence reads: CASSERSSLTAGELFF. The DNA read from the CDR3 is TGTGCCAGCAGTGAAAGGTCTAGCCTCACGGCCGGGGAG.

As regards this clone: Coverage ceases 3 residues before the CDR3 finishes, and the germline J gene fills in the end. The chain joins TRBV4-1 to TRBJ2-5; D gene unclear. This CDR3 is built from 17 residues. V lost 0 bases to trimming and J lost 0 bases, with 14 bases between them. Germline-derived CDR1 and CDR2 are MGHRA and YSYEKL. The CDR3 DNA, read in part, is TGCGCCAGCAGCCAAGATGGTTTGACTTCGTACCAAGAGACC. It specifies CASSQDGLTSYQET. The whole CDR3 is CASSQDGLTSYQETQYF.

Concerning this clone itself: The read halts 3 residues ahead of the CDR3 end, with the missing end drawn from the germline J gene. The V and J genes are TRBV5-1 and TRBJ2-1; 10 bases fit TRBD1. The V segment lost 7 bases and the J segment 8 bases; nucleotides outside the gene matches: 9. This CDR3 region has 14 residues. Per the germline V gene, CDR1 is SGHRS and CDR2 is YFSETQ. The sequenced part of the CDR3 DNA is TGCGCCAGCTACCGGGACAGGGGCTTCGATGAG. This gives the protein CASYRDRGFDE. The complete CDR3 protein is CASYRDRGFDEQFF.

In the case of this clone: The read halts 3 residues ahead of the CDR3 end, with the missing end drawn from the germline J gene. V usage is TRBV29-1 and J usage is TRBJ1-1; maybe TRBD1 (5 bases). The V end lost 3 bases, the J end lost 4 bases, and 12 bases lay between the germline ends. Germline loops: CDR1 SQVTM, CDR2 ANQGSEA. This CDR3 spans 13 amino acids. The part of the CDR3 DNA that was read is TGCAGCGTTGAGTATGCGGGGGGCACTGAA. It encodes CSVEYAGGTE. The whole CDR3 reads CSVEYAGGTEAFF.

Partial CDR3 DNA: TGTGCCAGCAGCCCCCTGACTAGCGGGGGGGGAGCTAACAATGAG. Encoded protein: CASSPLTSGGGANNE. The CDR3 in full is CASSPLTSGGGANNEQFF. V usage is TRBV4-2 and J usage is TRBJ2-1, with 14 positions matching TRBD2. Read coverage stops 3 residues before the CDR3 terminus; the germline J gene supplies the remainder. The CDR3 has 18 residues. V was pared by 4 bases and J by 5 bases, with 10 bases of the junction left unmatched. Germline assignment: CDR1 LGHNA and CDR2 YNFKEQ.

Note on this clone: From the germline J gene comes the end of the CDR3, since the read stops 3 residues before it. The V and J genes are TRBV20-1 and TRBJ1-5; D gene unclear. V was clipped by 7 bases and J by 1 base, with 20 bases between them. The CDR3 has 16 amino acids. CDR1 DFQATT and CDR2 SNEGSKA come from the germline V gene (reference sequence). Incomplete CDR3 DNA: TGCAGTGTCGCACCTTGGAGGGTGTCCAGCAATCAGCCC. It specifies CSVAPWRVSSNQP. The complete CDR3 sequence is CSVAPWRVSSNQPQHF.

The chain's CDR3 is CSARADRGDTEAFF. CDR3 bases read: TGCAGTGCTAGGGCGGACAGGGGGGACACTGAA. The chain carries TRBV20-1 and TRBJ1-1, with 10 nucleotides matching TRBD1. The read falls 3 residues short of the CDR3 end, and the missing part is taken from the germline J gene. Per the germline V gene, CDR1 is DFQATT and CDR2 is SNEGSKA (reference sequence). V lost 3 bases to trimming and J lost 3 bases; unmatched junction nucleotides: 4. This CDR3 region has 14 residues.

On this clone: With the read ending 3 residues before the CDR3 end, the germline J gene is used to fill in that end. V gene TRBV7-6 combines with J gene TRBJ2-7, with 11 bases matching TRBD2. Germline V gene sequence: CDR1 SGHVS, CDR2 FNYEAQ. The CDR3 covers 14 residues. Trimming at V came to 4 bases and at J to 6 bases, leaving 5 bases not matched to a gene. The CDR3: CASSSTSGRPEQYF. The sequenced part of the CDR3 DNA is TGTGCCAGCAGCTCCACTAGCGGGAGACCCGAG.

Worth noting for this clone: The read finishes 3 residues shy of the CDR3 end, and the germline J gene is used to complete it. This chain connects TRBV30 to TRBJ1-1; TRBD1 is a possible D gene (5 bases). The CDR3 consists of 15 residues. The V end was cut by 2 bases, the J end by 1 base, with 14 bases between. CDR1 GTSNPN and CDR2 SVGIG come from the germline V gene (reference sequence). Partial CDR3 DNA: TGTGCCTGGAGTTATGGGGCGGAAGGGAACACTGAA. It translates to CAWSYGAEGNTE. The whole CDR3 sequence is CAWSYGAEGNTEAFF.

For this clone: The CDR3 end lies 3 residues beyond the end of the read and is filled in from the germline J gene. This chain connects TRBV5-1 to TRBJ2-7; D ambiguous. The CDR3 contains 14 residues. V shed 0 bases and J shed 1 base, with 8 bases lying between them. Germline lookup yields CDR1 SGHRS and CDR2 YFSETQ. CDR3 bases read: TGCGCCAGCAGCTTGGCTGGCAGATCCTACGAG. Amino acid sequence: CASSLAGRSYE. The full CDR3 reads CASSLAGRSYEQYF.

On this clone itself: The CDR3 end lies 3 residues beyond the end of the read and is filled in from the germline J gene. This rearrangement joins TRBV19 to TRBJ2-5, with 7 bases aligning to TRBD2. The V and J ends lost 3 bases and 3 bases, in that order; junction bases with no gene match: 10. The germline CDR1 and CDR2 sequences are LNHDA and SQIVND (reference sequence). This CDR3 spans 16 amino acids. The CDR3 loop reads CASSIWVASGKETQYF. The sequenced part of the CDR3 DNA is TGTGCCAGTAGTATCTGGGTCGCTAGCGGAAAAGAGACC.

Note on this clone: The sequence runs out 3 residues before the end of the CDR3; the remainder is reconstructed from the germline J gene. This chain joins TRBV10-1 and TRBJ2-3, with unresolved D. CDR1 WNHNN and CDR2 SYGVQD come from the germline V gene (reference sequence). The ends were cut back, 8 bases at V and 1 base at J, with 13 bases in the middle. This CDR3 has 14 residues. CDR3 in amino acids: CASQAPDGTDTQYF. The sequenced part of the CDR3 DNA is TGCGCCAGCCAGGCGCCCGACGGCACAGATACG.

About this clone: The read falls 3 residues short of the CDR3 end, and the missing part is taken from the germline J gene. The chain has TRBV19 and TRBJ1-1; unclear D gene. The CDR3 is 13 amino acids. CDR1 is LNHDA, CDR2 SQIVND, per germline (reference sequence). Deletions cut 3 bases from V and 3 bases from J, with 8 bases between. The CDR3 is CASSIHSYTEAFF. CDR3 DNA (partial): TGTGCCAGTAGTATCCACAGTTACACTGAA.

Of note for this clone: The read terminates 3 residues ahead of where the CDR3 ends, so the germline J gene completes it. The chain employs TRBV7-9 and TRBJ2-7; D gene uncertain. Trimming took off 1 base at V and 0 bases at J, with 7 bases between the two ends. Per the germline V gene, CDR1 is SEHNR and CDR2 is FQNEAQ (reference sequence). The CDR3 is 14 residues long. The sequenced part of the CDR3 DNA is TGTGCCAGCAGCTTAGATGGCACCTCCTACGAG. This translates into CASSLDGTSYE. The entire CDR3 protein is CASSLDGTSYEQYF.

As to this clone: The read gets to within 3 residues of the CDR3 end, and the germline J gene fills in the rest. The J gene is TRBJ2-5, the V gene TRBV28, with 10 bases that match TRBD1. Germline V gene lookup returns CDR1 MDHEN and CDR2 SYDVKM. V gave up 6 bases and J gave up 0 bases; unmatched junction bases: 10. The CDR3 is 17 residues long. CDR3 sequence reads: CASRGKSGTGDQETQYF. The covered CDR3 bases are TGTGCCAGCAGGGGTAAATCCGGGACAGGGGACCAAGAGACC.

Concerning this clone itself: Read coverage stops 3 residues before the CDR3 terminus; the germline J gene supplies the remainder. The V call is TRBV9, the J call TRBJ2-7, with D tentatively TRBD2 (6 bases). Trimming took 3 bases from V and 2 from J, leaving 12 bases between them. There are 14 residues in the CDR3. Germline loops: CDR1 SGDLS, CDR2 YYNGEE. Incomplete CDR3 DNA: TGTGCCAGCAGCGGGGGACTCAACACCTACGAG. It encodes CASSGGLNTYE. The entire CDR3 reads CASSGGLNTYEQYF.

As regards this clone: The read comes to an end 3 residues before the CDR3 does, leaving the germline J gene to fill in the end. The rearrangement links TRBV2 to TRBJ1-4, with D unresolved. CDR3 length: 16 residues. The V gene lost 0 bases and the J gene lost 8 bases, with 16 bases spanning the gap. Germline V gene sequence: CDR1 SNHLY, CDR2 FYNNEI. The CDR3 here is CASSEARRGLAEKLFF. CDR3 DNA (partial): TGTGCCAGCAGTGAAGCGCGGCGGGGTTTGGCGGAAAAA.

As concerns this clone: The read ends 3 residues early relative to the CDR3; the germline J gene fills the gap. The chain carries TRBV30 and TRBJ2-1; 9 bases map to TRBD1. The CDR3 runs to 17 residues. Germline V gives CDR1 GTSNPN, CDR2 SVGIG (reference sequence). J gave up 7 bases and V 2 bases, and 15 bases lay outside the gene matches. Here the CDR3 reads CAWSIPSGTGFRNEQFF. CDR3 bases read: TGTGCCTGGAGTATACCCAGCGGGACAGGGTTTAGGAATGAG.

In regard to this clone: The DNA ends 3 residues before the CDR3 does, and the rest of the CDR3 is filled in from the germline J gene. The chain combines TRBV29-1 with TRBJ2-3, with no clear D. Germline-derived CDR1 and CDR2 are SQVTM and ANQGSEA. The CDR3 consists of 13 residues. Trimming removed 0 bases from V and 5 bases from J, with 9 bases in between. The chain's CDR3 is CSVEDNRGDTQYF. The covered CDR3 bases are TGCAGCGTTGAAGACAACCGCGGAGATACG.